Listed here are 26 T cell receptor beta chains from one sample, sequenced in a study of T cells in Graves' hyperthyroidism and ophthalmopathy. From RNA transcripts, TCR beta CDR3 regions were amplified. With the HTBI primer set, the TCR CDR3 went through a first round of RT-PCR. TCRdb independently ran MiXCR on the multiplex PCR reads; one entry per CDR3 protein. This table holds 350,000 to 450,000 distinct CDR3 sequences, 17% found once. Sequencing was carried out using blood. All receptors derive from a woman aged 25-40 years with Graves' hyperthyroidism that later progressed to Graves' ophthalmopathy.

There are many counts of this clonotype. This chain connects TRBV7-9 to TRBJ1-2; a weak D match, TRBD1 (5 bases). The V gene's germline CDR1 is SEHNR and CDR2 FQNEAQ (reference sequence). Deletions cut 3 bases from V and 4 bases from J, with 12 bases between. This CDR3 is built from 14 residues. The CDR3 protein is CASSLSGRSYGYTF. As DNA, the CDR3 is TGTGCCAGCAGCTTGTCGGGACGGAGCTATGGCTACACCTTC.

This clonotype was seen only a few times. V gene TRBV5-1 combines with J gene TRBJ2-1; 9 positions agree with TRBD1. The CDR3 consists of 15 residues. V lost 4 bases and J lost 5; bases outside the gene matches: 7. From germline, CDR1 is SGHRS and CDR2 YFSETQ. The CDR3 is CASSPEQGADNEQFF. The CDR3 nucleotides read TGCGCCAGCAGCCCAGAACAGGGGGCGGACAATGAGCAGTTCTTC.

This clonotype is labeled as medium-sized. J is TRBJ1-4 and V is TRBV2; unclear D gene. Germline loops: CDR1 SNHLY, CDR2 FYNNEI. The CDR3 sequence is 15 residues long. V gave up 2 bases and J gave up 7 bases, with 14 bases separating them. CDR3 coding DNA: TGTGCCAGCAGTGAAATGCGGGGAAGGAGTGAAAAACTGTTTTTT. Translated, it gives CASSEMRGRSEKLFF. The complete variable domain, with remaining parts taken from reference TRBV2 and TRBJ1-4, reads EPEVTQTPSHQVTQMGQEVILRCVPISNHLYFYWYRQILGQKVEFLVSFYNNEISEKSEIFDDQFSVERPDGSNFTLKIRSTKLEDSAMYFCASSEMRGRSEKLFFGSGTQLSVL.

The chain couples TRBV16 to TRBJ2-3; D uncertain. V lost 0 bases, J lost 4 bases, and 5 bases lay in between. CDR3 length: 13 amino acids. Germline values: CDR1 KGHSY, CDR2 FQNENV. In DNA form, the CDR3 reads TGTGCCAGCAGCCAATCAGTCCCAGATACGCAGTATTTT. Its translation: CASSQSVPDTQYF.

The sample holds many counts of this clonotype. The J gene is TRBJ2-7, the V gene TRBV7-9; 9 bases are a match to TRBD1. With 6 bases clipped from V and 4 bases from J, the junction kept 7 bases outside the gene matches. Germline V gene lookup returns CDR1 SEHNR and CDR2 FQNEAQ (reference sequence). There are 14 residues in the CDR3. CDR3: CASSHRDRVYEQYF. The CDR3 nucleotides read TGTGCCAGCAGTCATCGGGACAGGGTGTACGAGCAGTACTTC.

A few counts support this clonotype. V and J are TRBV6-9 and TRBJ2-1; no clear D gene. The germline CDR1 and CDR2 sequences are MNHGY and SVAAGI. CDR3 length: 13 residues. V was clipped by 1 base and J by 5 bases, with 6 bases between them. CDR3 loop: CASSYYRNNEQFF. CDR3 sequence (DNA): TGTGCCAGCAGTTATTACAGAAACAATGAGCAGTTCTTC.

This clonotype was seen repeatedly, ten times or more. The rearrangement links TRBV27 to TRBJ1-1, with 9 bases matching TRBD1. This CDR3 has 15 amino acids. Germline-derived CDR1 and CDR2 are MNHEY and SMNVEV (reference sequence). J gave up 1 base and V 1 base, and 1 base lay outside the gene matches. CDR3 loop: CASSLYRGQNTEAFF. In DNA, the CDR3 is TGTGCCAGCAGTTTATACAGGGGGCAGAACACTGAAGCTTTCTTT.

This clonotype was seen at least ten times. This chain links TRBV18 with TRBJ2-7; weak D call: TRBD2 (5 bases). Trimming cost V 0 bases and J 3 bases, with 12 bases left between them. CDR3 size: 15 residues. The V gene's germline CDR1 is KGHSH and CDR2 LQKENI. As DNA, the CDR3 is TGTGCCAGCTCACCACCGAGCGGCAGGTTCTACGAGCAGTACTTC. This codes for CASSPPSGRFYEQYF. The full variable domain, rest sourced from reference TRBV18 and TRBJ2-7, is NAGVMQNPRHLVRRRGQEARLRCSPMKGHSHVYWYRQLPEEGLKFMVYLQKENIIDESGMPKERFSAEFPKEGPSILRIQQVVRGDSAAYFCASSPPSGRFYEQYFGPGTRLTVT.

This clonotype has ten or more counts. The V call is TRBV19, the J call TRBJ2-7; D unresolved. From germline, CDR1 is LNHDA and CDR2 SQIVND (reference sequence). The V and J ends lost 3 bases and 6 bases respectively, with 18 bases between them. The CDR3 is made up of 15 amino acids. CDR3 in DNA: TGTGCCAGTAGTATTATTTGGGCGGAGCCTGGCGAGCAGTACTTC. Its translation is CASSIIWAEPGEQYF.

This chain links TRBV20-1 with TRBJ1-2; D gene uncertain. In germline, CDR1 is DFQATT, CDR2 SNEGSKA (reference sequence). The V and J ends lost 5 bases and 4 bases respectively, with 11 bases between them. The CDR3 runs 12 residues. This CDR3 reads CSAPEISYGYTF. The CDR3 coding sequence is TGCAGTGCTCCCGAAATCAGCTATGGCTACACCTTC.

The rearrangement joins TRBV29-1 to TRBJ2-3, with 8 nucleotides matching TRBD2. This CDR3 region has 11 residues. The V gene end was trimmed by 3 bases and the J gene end by 14 bases; junction bases not matched to a gene: 7. The germline V gene encodes CDR1 SQVTM and CDR2 ANQGSEA. The CDR3 is CSVDAGGSLYF. In DNA, the CDR3 is TGCAGCGTTGATGCGGGGGGCTCCCTGTATTTT.

This clonotype was counted many times. The J gene is TRBJ2-6, the V gene TRBV6-2 or TRBV6-3; D unresolved. This CDR3 is 15 amino acids long. Germline V gene data show CDR1 as MNHEY and CDR2 as SVGEGT. The germline V and J ends were trimmed by 4 bases and 0 bases, with 7 bases remaining between them. CDR3 in DNA: TGTGCCAGCAGTTTTGCGTCCTCTGGGGCCAACGTCCTGACTTTC. As protein: CASSFASSGANVLTF.

This clonotype was counted between two and nine times. This rearrangement joins TRBV5-1 to TRBJ1-6; 9 bases match TRBD1. The V and J ends lost 0 bases and 10 bases, in that order; junction bases with no gene match: 2. The CDR3 is made up of 14 amino acids. Germline CDR1 and CDR2: SGHRS and YFSETQ. The CDR3 DNA follows: TGCGCCAGCAGCTTGGGGGACAGGGACTCACCCCTCCACTTT. Residues: CASSLGDRDSPLHF.

The chain employs TRBV2 and TRBJ2-1; TRBD2 matches 8 bases. V shed 4 bases and J 5 bases; nucleotides not matched to a gene: 4. Germline V gene sequence: CDR1 SNHLY, CDR2 FYNNEI. The CDR3 consists of 14 residues. The DNA for the CDR3 is TGTGCCAGCAGTGCGGGTAGCGGGAACAATGAGCAGTTCTTC. Translation: CASSAGSGNNEQFF. The complete variable domain, with remaining parts taken from reference TRBV2 and TRBJ2-1, reads EPEVTQTPSHQVTQMGQEVILRCVPISNHLYFYWYRQILGQKVEFLVSFYNNEISEKSEIFDDQFSVERPDGSNFTLKIRSTKLEDSAMYFCASSAGSGNNEQFFGPGTRLTVL.

This clonotype was recorded at least ten times. The rearrangement uses TRBV6-5 and TRBJ1-4, with D unclear. Trimming pared 0 bases from V and 0 bases from J, leaving 14 bases between. The CDR3 runs 18 residues. Per germline, CDR1 MNHEY and CDR2 SVGAGI. This CDR3 reads CASSYSLASSATNEKLFF. CDR3 nucleotide sequence: TGTGCCAGCAGTTACTCGTTAGCCAGCAGTGCAACTAATGAAAAACTGTTTTTT.

This clonotype was counted many times. The chain is built from TRBV7-2 and TRBJ2-5; 8 bases are shared with TRBD2. The V segment lost 4 bases and the J segment 5 bases; nucleotides outside the gene matches: 6. The CDR3 length is 14 residues. Germline V gives CDR1 SGHTA, CDR2 FQGNSA. In DNA form, the CDR3 reads TGTGCCAGCAGCTCCAGACTAGCGACGGAGACCCAGTACTTC. This sequence encodes CASSSRLATETQYF.

This chain connects TRBV19 to TRBJ2-1; 15 bases fit TRBD2. CDR3 length equals 16 residues. CDR1 and CDR2 from the germline V gene are LNHDA and SQIVND (reference sequence). Trimming took 3 bases from V and 7 from J; bases not matched to a gene: 4. In nucleotides, the CDR3 is TGTGCCAGTAGTATTTTCGGACTAGCGGGAGGGAATGAGCAGTTCTTC. It is translated as CASSIFGLAGGNEQFF.

The V and J genes are TRBV28 and TRBJ2-2; maybe TRBD2 (5 bases). Deletions cut 3 bases from V and 2 bases from J, with 13 bases between. The germline V gene has CDR1 MDHEN and CDR2 SYDVKM. The CDR3 is 16 amino acids. In nucleotides, the CDR3 is TGTGCCAGCAGTTTGAGTAGGCGGGCCAACACCGGGGAGCTGTTTTTT. Residues: CASSLSRRANTGELFF.

This clonotype was detected ten times or more. The chain joins TRBV18 to TRBJ2-7; D is perhaps TRBD1 (6 bases). The CDR3 length is 14 residues. The germline gives CDR1 KGHSH, CDR2 LQKENI. V lost 2 bases and J lost 3, with 11 bases in between. The CDR3 DNA follows: TGTGCCAGCTCACCAGAAGGGGGTGACTACGAGCAGTACTTC. This sequence encodes CASSPEGGDYEQYF. The full variable domain, completed using reference TRBV18 and TRBJ2-7, is NAGVMQNPRHLVRRRGQEARLRCSPMKGHSHVYWYRQLPEEGLKFMVYLQKENIIDESGMPKERFSAEFPKEGPSILRIQQVVRGDSAAYFCASSPEGGDYEQYFGPGTRLTVT.

This clonotype occurred a few times. The genes are TRBV6-5 and TRBJ2-1, with TRBD1 matching 11 bases. Unmatched junction bases numbered 5, after V lost 8 bases and J lost 8 bases. The CDR3 has 13 residues. In germline, CDR1 is MNHEY, CDR2 SVGAGI. This CDR3 reads CASWDRGEYEQFF. DNA for the CDR3: TGTGCCAGCTGGGACAGGGGGGAGTATGAGCAGTTCTTC.

This clonotype was counted ten times or more. The chain uses TRBV14 and TRBJ1-6, with D unresolved. Germline V gene sequence: CDR1 SGHDN, CDR2 FVKESK. Trimming took off 2 bases at V and 14 bases at J, with 16 bases between the two ends. The CDR3 extends over 14 amino acids. Written as DNA, the CDR3 is TGTGCCAGCAGCCAACGCCGGGCAGTACTCACCCTCCACTTT. It yields the protein CASSQRRAVLTLHF.

The sample holds many counts of this clonotype. CDR3 sequence: CASRRLVPNTGELFF. CDR3 sequence (DNA): TGTGCCAGCCGCCGACTAGTTCCGAACACCGGGGAGCTGTTTTTT. This chain joins TRBV27 and TRBJ2-2; the D gene is possibly TRBD2 (6 bases). This CDR3 contains 15 residues. Germline V gene sequence: CDR1 MNHEY, CDR2 SMNVEV (reference sequence). The V gene lost 8 bases and the J gene lost 0 bases, with 13 bases spanning the gap.

Comment on this clonotype: A much larger clone differs by one base, so this may be a read error. The chain employs TRBV5-1 and TRBJ2-2; D unclear. Germline lookup yields CDR1 SGHRS and CDR2 YFSETQ. The CDR3 runs 14 residues. V dropped 0 bases and J dropped 7 bases, with 10 bases sitting between them. This CDR3 is CASSLAFLDGELFF. The CDR3 DNA sequence: TGCGCCAGCAGCTTGGCATTTCTTGACGGGGAGCTGTTTTTT.

This clonotype has ten or more counts. The V and J genes are TRBV5-6 and TRBJ2-3; D may match TRBD1 or TRBD2 (5 bases each). The germline V gene encodes CDR1 SGHDT and CDR2 YYEEEE. The CDR3 consists of 15 residues. V shed 2 bases and J shed 2 bases, with 12 bases lying between them. This chain's CDR3 is CASSFGDGYTDTQYF. The CDR3 nucleotides read TGTGCCAGCAGCTTTGGGGACGGATACACAGATACGCAGTATTTT.

Ten or more counts support this clonotype. For the CDR3, the DNA is TGTGCCAGCAGTTTGAATGGAATACAAGAGACCCAGTACTTC. Translating it yields CASSLNGIQETQYF. The chain uses TRBV12-3 or TRBV12-4 and TRBJ2-5; D ambiguous. CDR3 size: 14 residues. The germline V and J ends were trimmed by 3 bases and 2 bases, with 10 bases remaining between them.

This clonotype was observed once. The chain recombines TRBV4-1 with TRBJ1-5; unclear D gene. V lost 2 bases to trimming and J lost 4 bases, with 21 bases between them. This CDR3 has 18 residues. Germline V gene data show CDR1 as MGHRA and CDR2 as YSYEKL. The CDR3 is CASSQLKGGLSGNQPQHF. The CDR3 region has the DNA TGCGCCAGCAGCCAACTGAAGGGAGGGTTGAGTGGTAATCAGCCCCAGCATTTT.